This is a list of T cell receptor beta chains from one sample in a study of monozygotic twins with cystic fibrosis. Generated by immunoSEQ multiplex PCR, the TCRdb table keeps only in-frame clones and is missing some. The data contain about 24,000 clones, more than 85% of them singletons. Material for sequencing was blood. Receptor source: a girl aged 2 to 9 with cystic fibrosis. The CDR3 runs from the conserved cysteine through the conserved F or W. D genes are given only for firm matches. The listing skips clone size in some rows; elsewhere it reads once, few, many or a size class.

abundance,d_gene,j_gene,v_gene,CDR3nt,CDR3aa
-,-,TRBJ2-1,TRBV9,TGTGCCAGCAGTTCTCCGGACGTTGAGCAGTTCTTC,CASSSPDVEQFF
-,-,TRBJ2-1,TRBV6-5,TGTGCCAGCAGTTTTATACGGAGCTCCTACAATGAGCAGTTCTTC,CASSFIRSSYNEQFF
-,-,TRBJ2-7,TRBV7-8,TGTGCCAGCAGCTTTTTGGGTGGGCAGGGTAGCTCCTACGAGCAGTACTTC,CASSFLGGQGSSYEQYF
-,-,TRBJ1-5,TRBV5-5,TGTGCCAGCAGCCCGGGCGGGGGGTCGGGCAATCAGCCCCAGCATTTT,CASSPGGGSGNQPQHF
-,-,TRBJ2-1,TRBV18,TGTGCCAGCTCGCCTGGGTGGGGACCCTACAATGAGCAGTTCTTC,CASSPGWGPYNEQFF
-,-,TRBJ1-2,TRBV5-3,TGTGCCAGAAGCTTGTGCAGCTATGGCTACACCTTC,CARSLCSYGYTF
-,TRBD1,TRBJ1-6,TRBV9,TGTGCCAGCAGCGTAGGAGACAGGGACTATAATTCACCCCTCCACTTT,CASSVGDRDYNSPLHF
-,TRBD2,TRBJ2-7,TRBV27,TGTGCCAGCAGTTTTTCAGGACTAGCGGGGGGGTCCTACGAGCAGTACTTC,CASSFSGLAGGSYEQYF
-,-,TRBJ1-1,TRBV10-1,TGCGCCAGCAAGGGAGCTTTGAACACTGAAGCTTTCTTT,CASKGALNTEAFF
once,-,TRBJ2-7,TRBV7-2,TGTGCCAGCAGCTTTCGGGTAAGGTACGAGCAGTACTTC,CASSFRVRYEQYF
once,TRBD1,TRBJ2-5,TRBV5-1,TGCGCCAGCAGCTTGGGACAGGGGGGAGAGACCCAGTACTTC,CASSLGQGGETQYF
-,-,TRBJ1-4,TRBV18,TGTGCCAGCTCACTTGGAGGCGGCGGTGAAAAACTGTTTTTT,CASSLGGGGEKLFF
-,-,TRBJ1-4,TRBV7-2,TGTGCCAGCAGCTTCGCGGCAGTGGGGAATGAAAAACTGTTTTTT,CASSFAAVGNEKLFF
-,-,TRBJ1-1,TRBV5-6,TGTGCCAGCAGCTCCGGGCCTTTCATGAACACTGAAGCTTTCTTT,CASSSGPFMNTEAFF
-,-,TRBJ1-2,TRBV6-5,TGTGCCGTCCTCTCCGGGAGCTATGGCTACACCTTC,CAVLSGSYGYTF
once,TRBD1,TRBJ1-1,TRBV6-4,TGTGCCAGCAGTGATCGCGCAAAAAAACAGGGGACGAACACTGAAGCTTTCTTT,CASSDRAKKQGTNTEAFF
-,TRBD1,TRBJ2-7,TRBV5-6,TGTGCCAGCAGCTCCGACAGGGGCGACGAGCAGTACTTC,CASSSDRGDEQYF
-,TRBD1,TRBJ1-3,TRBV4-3,TGCGCCAGCAGCCAAAAACAGGGGGCTGGAAACACCATATATTTT,CASSQKQGAGNTIYF
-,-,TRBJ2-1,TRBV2,TGTGCCAGCAGGATGACATCCCACATTAACAATGAGCAGTTCTTC,CASRMTSHINNEQFF
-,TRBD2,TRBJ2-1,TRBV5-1,TGCGCCAGCAGCTCGGGACTAGACAATGAGCAGTTCTTC,CASSSGLDNEQFF
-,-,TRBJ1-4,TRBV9,TGTGCCAGCAGCGCCTGGGGAGGAGCTAATGAAAAACTGTTTTTT,CASSAWGGANEKLFF
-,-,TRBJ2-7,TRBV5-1,TGCGCCAGCAGCTCATGGGTGGGAGGTCTCGAGCAGTACTTC,CASSSWVGGLEQYF
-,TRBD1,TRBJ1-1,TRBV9,TGTGCCAGCAGTGCCAATACCCCGGGACAGTTGAACACTGAAGCTTTCTTT,CASSANTPGQLNTEAFF
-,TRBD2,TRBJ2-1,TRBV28,TGTGCCAGCATTAGCGGGGGGGCCGCCGATGAGCAGTTCTTC,CASISGGAADEQFF